The rows below give T cell receptor beta chains drawn from one sample of a study of tumor and adjacent non-tumor tissue in lung cancer. TCRdb re-called the multiplex PCR reads through MiXCR, storing one row per CDR3 protein. The sample lists under 95,000 distinct CDR3 sequences, around 71% seen once, with about a sixth in the top ten. Sequenced sample: lung tumor tissue. These receptors came from a man aged 60 to 75 with non-small cell lung cancer. Both conserved end residues are part of each CDR3. Fields, in order: J gene, V gene, D gene, clone size, CDR3 DNA, CDR3 protein. The D gene is left open where the match is weak. A clone size is listed for some rows: how often the clone was seen (once, few, many), or a class if it is expanded.

J: TRBJ1-6; V: TRBV6-1; D: .; size: .; DNA: TGTGCCAGCACGGTGACAACTCATTCACCCCTTCACTTT; CDR3: CASTVTTHSPLHF
J: TRBJ2-7; V: TRBV6-1; D: TRBD2; size: many; DNA: TGTGCCAGCAATGCCGGGACTAGCGGCTCCTACGAGCAGTACTTC; CDR3: CASNAGTSGSYEQYF
J: TRBJ2-5; V: TRBV5-8; D: TRBD1; size: few; DNA: TGTGCCAGCAGCTCGAGGGGGACAGGGGGCGCGGGGGAGACCCAGTACTTC; CDR3: CASSSRGTGGAGETQYF
J: TRBJ2-7; V: TRBV12-3/TRBV12-4; D: TRBD2; size: .; DNA: TGTGTCAGTAGTTTAGCGGGCTACGAGCAGTACTTC; CDR3: CVSSLAGYEQYF
J: TRBJ2-7; V: TRBV20-1; D: TRBD2; size: few; DNA: TGCAGTGCTAACTCTCTTAGCGGGTTTCTATACGAGCAGTACTTC; CDR3: CSANSLSGFLYEQYF
J: TRBJ2-3; V: TRBV29-1; D: .; size: .; DNA: TGCAGTGCTCGGGAGCGGGATACGCAGTATTTT; CDR3: CSARERDTQYF
J: TRBJ2-3; V: TRBV11-2; D: TRBD2; size: many; DNA: TGTGCCAGCAGCTCTGGACTAGCGGGGGGGAAGGCAGATACGCAGTATTTT; CDR3: CASSSGLAGGKADTQYF
J: TRBJ2-7; V: TRBV29-1; D: TRBD1; size: .; DNA: TGCGGCGTTAATTGGACAGGGGGTGAGCAGTACTTC; CDR3: CGVNWTGGEQYF
J: TRBJ2-2; V: TRBV6-2/TRBV6-3; D: TRBD2; size: many; DNA: TGTGCCAGCAGTACGATAGCGGGAGTGGACGGGGAGCTGTTTTTT; CDR3: CASSTIAGVDGELFF
J: TRBJ2-7; V: TRBV20-1; D: .; size: many; DNA: TGCAGTGCTAGTAGGGTCTTGGACGAGCAGTACTTC; CDR3: CSASRVLDEQYF
J: TRBJ2-2; V: TRBV7-9; D: .; size: .; DNA: TGTGCCTGCAGCCCTGGTTGGAACACCGGGGAGCTGCTTTTT; CDR3: CACSPGWNTGELLF
J: TRBJ2-6; V: TRBV11-3; D: .; size: .; DNA: TGTGCCAGCCAACAGGGTTCTGGAGCCAACGTCCTGCCTTTC; CDR3: CASQQGSGANVLPF
J: TRBJ1-5; V: TRBV6-2/TRBV6-3; D: .; size: .; DNA: TGTGCCAGCAGCAGCCCCTCCAAGTGGACGCCCCAGCATTTT; CDR3: CASSSPSKWTPQHF
J: TRBJ1-1; V: TRBV12-3/TRBV12-4; D: .; size: .; DNA: TGTGCCAGCACTCCCTATTGGGGGAACATTGAAGCTTTCTTT; CDR3: CASTPYWGNIEAFF
J: TRBJ2-5; V: TRBV5-6; D: TRBD2; size: many; DNA: TGTGCCAGCAGCCGGGGAATAGCGGGGGGAGTCGAGACCCAGTACTTC; CDR3: CASSRGIAGGVETQYF
J: TRBJ2-1; V: TRBV10-2; D: TRBD2; size: many; DNA: TGCGCCAGCAGAACGGGGGGGACGACCTACAATGAGCAGTTCTTC; CDR3: CASRTGGTTYNEQFF
J: TRBJ2-3; V: TRBV29-1; D: TRBD2; size: many; DNA: TGCAGCGTCAGAGCGGGAAGGGAGACAGATACGCAGTATTTT; CDR3: CSVRAGRETDTQYF
J: TRBJ2-1; V: TRBV12-3/TRBV12-4; D: .; size: .; DNA: TGTGCCAGCAGTTATGAGGGGACCACTAGCTGGAAGGGGAATGAGCAGTTCTTC; CDR3: CASSYEGTTSWKGNEQFF
J: TRBJ1-2; V: TRBV29-1; D: TRBD1; size: .; DNA: TGCAGCGTTGACCGATACAGGGGGCTCTATGGCTACACCTTC; CDR3: CSVDRYRGLYGYTF
J: TRBJ2-5; V: TRBV7-9; D: .; size: .; DNA: TGTGCCAGCAACTTCTCCCTCTTCCAAGAGACCCGGTACTTC; CDR3: CASNFSLFQETRYF
J: TRBJ2-7; V: TRBV5-6; D: .; size: many; DNA: TGTGCCAGCAGCTTGGTCTCCCCAGGGTCCTACGAGCAGTACTTC; CDR3: CASSLVSPGSYEQYF
J: TRBJ1-5; V: TRBV10-2; D: .; size: .; DNA: TGCGCCAGCAGTGAGACGGGTGGGGTTGGCAATAAGCCCCAGCATTTT; CDR3: CASSETGGVGNKPQHF
J: TRBJ2-5; V: TRBV7-2; D: .; size: many; DNA: TGTGCCAGCAGCAAGGCCCGTCAAGAGACCCAGTACTTC; CDR3: CASSKARQETQYF
J: TRBJ1-2; V: TRBV20-1; D: TRBD1; size: .; DNA: TGTAGTGCTCGAGAACAGGGGGAAGTAGGATATGGCTACACCTTC; CDR3: CSAREQGEVGYGYTF
J: TRBJ1-3; V: TRBV11-1; D: .; size: .; DNA: TGTGTCAGTAGCCGAACCGGGGACCCTGAAAACACCATATATTTT; CDR3: CVSSRTGDPENTIYF
J: TRBJ2-1; V: TRBV11-3; D: TRBD1; size: .; DNA: TGTGCCAGCAACCCGCGACAGGGAAGGGACTACAATGAGCAGTTCTTC; CDR3: CASNPRQGRDYNEQFF
J: TRBJ2-6; V: TRBV6-2/TRBV6-3; D: .; size: .; DNA: TGTGCCAGCCAGGGTTCCGGAAGGGTTGGGGCCAACGTCCTGATTTTC; CDR3: CASQGSGRVGANVLIF
J: TRBJ2-1; V: TRBV5-4; D: TRBD2; size: .; DNA: TGTGCCAGCATCTTGGAGTATGGTAGCGGGACCTACAATGAGCAGTTCTTC; CDR3: CASILEYGSGTYNEQFF
J: TRBJ2-5; V: TRBV6-5; D: .; size: .; DNA: TGTGCCAGCAGTTACGGCGCAGGGGCTCAGGGAACTCCGTACTTC; CDR3: CASSYGAGAQGTPYF
J: TRBJ1-1; V: TRBV5-4; D: .; size: .; DNA: TGTGCCGCCAGCGCCGCGACGGGGGAGAACACTGAAGCTTTCTTT; CDR3: CAASAATGENTEAFF
J: TRBJ1-5; V: TRBV20-1; D: TRBD1; size: many; DNA: TGCAGTGCTAGCACAGGGGGTTTCAATCAGCCCCAGCATTTT; CDR3: CSASTGGFNQPQHF
J: TRBJ2-5; V: TRBV5-4; D: .; size: .; DNA: TGTGCCAGCAGTCAGGAACAGCATGAGACCCAGTACTTC; CDR3: CASSQEQHETQYF
J: TRBJ2-5; V: TRBV12-3/TRBV12-4; D: .; size: .; DNA: TGTGCCAGCAGTCCCACCGCGACATTCTTTGGGAAGACCCAGTACTTC; CDR3: CASSPTATFFGKTQYF
J: TRBJ2-1; V: TRBV12-3/TRBV12-4; D: TRBD2; size: .; DNA: TGTGCCGGCGGCGCGGTGAGGACTAGCGTAATAAACAATGAGCATTTCTTC; CDR3: CAGGAVRTSVINNEHFF
J: TRBJ2-1; V: TRBV11-3; D: .; size: .; DNA: TGTGCAAGCAGCCCAAGGGGGCCTAGCGCGAGGAATGAACAGTTCTTC; CDR3: CASSPRGPSARNEQFF
J: TRBJ2-2; V: TRBV20-1; D: TRBD2; size: few; DNA: TGCAGTGCTAGAGATCTCCGTAGCGGGACGAACACCGGGGAGCTGTTTTTT; CDR3: CSARDLRSGTNTGELFF
J: TRBJ2-7; V: TRBV10-2; D: .; size: .; DNA: TGCGCCAGCCTGGGGGCGATTAATGATCAGTACTTC; CDR3: CASLGAINDQYF
J: TRBJ1-1; V: TRBV6-5; D: .; size: .; DNA: TGTGCCAGCAACCGGGAGAGGAACACTGAAGCTTTCTTT; CDR3: CASNRERNTEAFF
J: TRBJ2-3; V: TRBV12-3/TRBV12-4; D: .; size: many; DNA: TGTGCCAGTAGCCAACCAGGGTTCACAGATACGCAGTATTTT; CDR3: CASSQPGFTDTQYF
J: TRBJ1-3; V: TRBV10-3; D: .; size: .; DNA: TGTGCCATCAGCTTCGGGACTGACTCTGGAAACACCATATATTTT; CDR3: CAISFGTDSGNTIYF
J: TRBJ2-4; V: TRBV11-1; D: TRBD2; size: few; DNA: TGTGCCAGCAGCCTTCCCGGGACTAGCGGGACCAAAAACATTCAGTACTTC; CDR3: CASSLPGTSGTKNIQYF
J: TRBJ2-2; V: TRBV6-6; D: .; size: .; DNA: TGTGCCAGCAGTTTCACTGGTGACGGGGACCTGTTTTTT; CDR3: CASSFTGDGDLFF
J: TRBJ1-2; V: TRBV20-1; D: .; size: .; DNA: TGCAGTGCTAACAGGGCTGGCTACACCTTC; CDR3: CSANRAGYTF
J: TRBJ1-5; V: TRBV5-5; D: .; size: many; DNA: TGTGCCAGCAGCACTGACCCTTACCAGCCCCAGCATTTT; CDR3: CASSTDPYQPQHF
J: TRBJ2-1; V: TRBV11-2; D: .; size: once; DNA: TGTGCCAGCAGCCTGACTAGTCAAATTCACAATGAGCAGTTCTTC; CDR3: CASSLTSQIHNEQFF
J: TRBJ2-5; V: TRBV6-2/TRBV6-3; D: .; size: once; DNA: TGTGCCAGCAAGATGGGGGCTGCTGATCAAGAGACCCGGTACTTC; CDR3: CASKMGAADQETRYF
J: TRBJ2-4; V: TRBV6-6; D: TRBD1; size: many; DNA: TGTGCCAGCCTACCGGGACAGGGTTACATTCAGTACTTC; CDR3: CASLPGQGYIQYF